A single sample gave rise to the 29 T cell receptor beta chains below, sequenced in a study of OX40 agonist ivuxolimab in advanced cancers. Using immunoSEQ multiplex PCR, the repertoire was profiled, and TCRdb retains in-frame clones only, with some absent. The profile shows roughly 48,000 clones, approximately 85% of them singletons. Material: CD4+ or CD8+ T cells sorted from blood, obtained in a trial of the OX40 agonist ivuxolimab. Source of these receptors: an adult with an advanced solid tumor such as melanoma, head and neck, liver or kidney cancer.

The chain is built from TRBV28 and TRBJ1-5, with TRBD1 matching over 7 bases. This CDR3 is built from 14 residues. CDR1 is MDHEN, CDR2 SYDVKM, per germline. V was pared by 7 bases and J by 6 bases, with 9 bases of the junction left unmatched. The CDR3 spells CASNLGQASQPQHF. The CDR3 coding sequence is TGTGCCAGCAACCTAGGACAGGCCAGTCAGCCCCAGCATTTT.

The chain combines TRBV5-6 with TRBJ2-5; D remains ambiguous. There are 12 residues in the CDR3. CDR1 is SGHDT and CDR2 is YYEEEE in the germline V gene. Trimming stripped 0 bases from V and 1 base from J, with 1 base between. The CDR3 region has the DNA TGTGCCAGCAGCTTGGTCCAAGAGACCCAGTACTTC. This translates into CASSLVQETQYF.

A few counts support this clone. V and J are TRBV7-9 and TRBJ2-2; TRBD1 aligns across 7 bases. V was pared by 4 bases and J by 5 bases, with 10 bases of the junction left unmatched. Germline lookup yields CDR1 SEHNR and CDR2 FQNEAQ (reference sequence). The CDR3 runs 16 residues. CDR3 loop: CASSSNGQVRTGELFF. DNA for the CDR3: TGTGCCAGCAGCTCAAACGGACAGGTCAGAACCGGGGAGCTGTTTTTT.

The chain carries TRBV9 and TRBJ2-3, with D uncertain. Per germline, CDR1 SGDLS and CDR2 YYNGEE. The CDR3 runs to 14 residues. Trimming cost V 2 bases and J 0 bases, with 7 bases left between them. The CDR3 loop is CASSVRASTDTQYF. For the CDR3, the DNA is TGTGCCAGCAGCGTCCGAGCCAGCACAGATACGCAGTATTTT.

The chain recombines TRBV2 with TRBJ2-1; 10 bases map to TRBD2. V lost 2 bases and J lost 2; bases outside the gene matches: 3. CDR1 SNHLY and CDR2 FYNNEI come from the germline V gene. The CDR3 is made up of 16 amino acids. The chain's CDR3 is CASSERLAGAYNEQFF. DNA for the CDR3: TGTGCCAGCAGTGAAAGACTAGCGGGCGCCTACAATGAGCAGTTCTTC.

This clone was observed a few times. The V call is TRBV11-1, the J call TRBJ2-3; TRBD2 matches at 7 bases. Germline trimming cut 1 base from V and 6 bases from J; bases unmatched to any gene: 7. There are 15 residues in the CDR3. CDR1 is SGHAT and CDR2 is FQDESV in the germline V gene (reference sequence). The CDR3 region is CASSLGFAGVDTQYF. CDR3 in DNA: TGTGCCAGCAGCTTAGGCTTTGCGGGGGTGGATACGCAGTATTTT.

V is TRBV7-3 and J is TRBJ1-5; 12 bases agree with TRBD1. Germline CDR1 and CDR2: SGHTA and FQGTGA. This CDR3 is built from 16 residues. The J segment lost 5 bases and the V segment lost 1 base, leaving 3 bases of the junction unmatched. The CDR3 region has the DNA TGTGCCAGCAGCTTAAGGGGACAGGGGGCTGATCAGCCCCAGCATTTT. Protein product: CASSLRGQGADQPQHF. Filled out from reference TRBV7-3 and TRBJ1-5, the complete variable domain reads GAGVSQTPSNKVTEKGKYVELRCDPISGHTALYWYRQSLGQGPEFLIYFQGTGAADDSGLPNDRFFAVRPEGSVSTLKIQRTERGDSAVYLCASSLRGQGADQPQHFGDGTRLSIL.

This rearrangement joins TRBV2 to TRBJ2-2, with 8 bases that match TRBD2. The CDR3 runs to 17 residues. Looked up from germline, CDR1 is SNHLY and CDR2 is FYNNEI. With 2 bases clipped from V and 0 bases from J, the junction kept 5 bases outside the gene matches. The DNA of the CDR3 is TGTGCCAGCAGTGAAAGTTTGACTAGCGCGAACACCGGGGAGCTGTTTTTT. The encoded protein is CASSESLTSANTGELFF.

The genes are TRBV5-3 and TRBJ1-5, with a possible D match to TRBD1 (5 bases). TRBV5-3 is annotated as an ORF whose role is uncertain. This CDR3 spans 18 amino acids. The V end lost 3 bases, the J end lost 1 base, and 20 bases lay between the germline ends. The CDR3 sequence: CARSSPGPGWASNQPQHF. For the CDR3, the DNA is TGTGCCAGAAGCTCGCCAGGGCCAGGGTGGGCGAGCAATCAGCCCCAGCATTTT.

This clone appeared once. This rearrangement joins TRBV7-9 to TRBJ1-4, with 10 positions matching TRBD1. CDR1 is SEHNR and CDR2 is FQNEAQ in the germline V gene (reference sequence). V shed 5 bases and J 7 bases; nucleotides not matched to a gene: 7. CDR3 length: 15 amino acids. DNA of the CDR3: TGTGCCAGCAGCACACCCGGGACAGGGGTTGAAAAACTGTTTTTT. Its translation: CASSTPGTGVEKLFF.

The rearrangement uses TRBV28 and TRBJ2-1; D not certain. The CDR3 runs 17 residues. Germline CDR1 and CDR2: MDHEN and SYDVKM. Trimming stripped 4 bases from V and 2 bases from J, with 18 bases between. The CDR3 region has the DNA TGTGCCAGCAGTTCCTATGTGCGTGAGAGAGCCTACAATGAGCAGTTCTTC. Translation gives CASSSYVRERAYNEQFF.

CDR3 residues: CATKGAIATNEKLFF. The CDR3 coding sequence is TGTGCCACCAAAGGCGCAATCGCAACTAATGAAAAACTGTTTTTT. The chain recombines TRBV15 with TRBJ1-4; the D is unclear. The CDR3 length is 15 residues. The V end lost 7 bases, the J end lost 0 bases, and 12 bases lay between the germline ends. The germline CDR1 and CDR2 sequences are LNHNV and YYDKDF (reference sequence).

A remark on this clone: Other DNA sequences in the same sample also yield this CDR3. The CDR3: CASSRVGEQYF. The CDR3, as DNA: TGTGCCAGCAGTAGGGTGGGAGAGCAGTACTTC. The chain combines TRBV7-9 with TRBJ2-7; no definite D call. CDR1 SEHNR and CDR2 FQNEAQ come from the germline V gene (reference sequence). Trimming shortened V by 6 bases and J by 7 bases, and 10 bases separated the two germline ends. This CDR3 is 11 amino acids long.

The V call is TRBV4-1, the J call TRBJ1-4, with TRBD1 as a possible D gene (5 bases). This CDR3 comprises 16 residues. CDR1 and CDR2 (germline): MGHRA, YSYEKL. The V gene lost 1 base and the J gene lost 6 bases, with 15 bases spanning the gap. The CDR3 bases are TGCGCCAGCAGCCAAGTGGGGGGTAAAACAGATGAAAAACTGTTTTTT. Translating gives CASSQVGGKTDEKLFF.

This clone was picked up a small number of times. The gene calls are TRBV10-3 and TRBJ2-7, with TRBD2 identical over 8 bases. The V gene's germline CDR1 is ENHRY and CDR2 SYGVKD. This CDR3 is built from 17 residues. The V gene end was trimmed by 2 bases and the J gene end by 4 bases; junction bases not matched to a gene: 13. CDR3 DNA: TGTGCCATCAGTGAGCCCCGACGGCGGGGGGCGACTTACGAGCAGTACTTC. Translated, it gives CAISEPRRRGATYEQYF.

The chain has TRBV18 and TRBJ1-2; the D gene is possibly TRBD1 (5 bases). CDR1 KGHSH and CDR2 LQKENI come from the germline V gene. This CDR3 spans 15 amino acids. V was trimmed by 0 bases and J by 7 bases, leaving 15 bases between them. CDR3 in DNA: TGTGCCAGCTCACCACCGAGCCGGGGACCGACTGGCTACACCTTC. Translated, it gives CASSPPSRGPTGYTF.

The chain has TRBV29-1 and TRBJ2-1; 7 nucleotides agree with TRBD2. After removal of 6 bases from V and 8 bases from J, the junction contained 16 bases not matched to a gene. Germline values: CDR1 SQVTM, CDR2 ANQGSEA. The CDR3 consists of 15 residues. The CDR3 DNA reads TGCAGCGTCGGACCTCGAAGCGGGGTAGGTGATGAGCAGTTCTTC. Translated: CSVGPRSGVGDEQFF.

The rearrangement uses TRBV6-1 and TRBJ2-1, with D uncertain. With 2 bases removed from V and 7 bases from J, the gap between germline ends came to 15 bases. This CDR3 is 15 amino acids long. Per germline, CDR1 MNHNS and CDR2 SASEGT. CDR3 in amino acids: CASSELHYGWNEQFF. As DNA, the CDR3 is TGTGCCAGCAGTGAACTCCATTACGGATGGAATGAGCAGTTCTTC.

V gene TRBV5-6 combines with J gene TRBJ2-7; possibly TRBD2 for D (6 bases). The CDR3 runs to 15 residues. CDR1 is SGHDT and CDR2 is YYEEEE in the germline V gene. Trimming cost V 3 bases and J 0 bases, with 13 bases left between them. CDR3 DNA sequence: TGTGCCAGCAGCTATTATGGGAGGAACTCCTACGAGCAGTACTTC. Translating gives CASSYYGRNSYEQYF. Based on the CDR3 plus reference TRBV5-6 and TRBJ2-7, the full variable domain is DAGVTQSPTHLIKTRGQQVTLRCSPKSGHDTVSWYQQALGQGPQFIFQYYEEEERQRGNFPDRFSGHQFPNYSSELNVNALLLGDSALYLCASSYYGRNSYEQYFGPGTRLTVT.

CDR3 amino acids: CASSSSKGSMTDTQYF. DNA of the CDR3: TGTGCCAGCAGTTCCTCGAAGGGTTCTATGACAGATACGCAGTATTTT. The V gene is TRBV28, the J gene TRBJ2-3; D remains ambiguous. V was shortened by 4 bases and J by 3 bases, with 17 bases between the two germline ends. The germline V gene has CDR1 MDHEN and CDR2 SYDVKM. CDR3 length: 16 residues.

In DNA, the CDR3 is TGTGCCAGCAGCCCGGTTACGGGAAGCACCAACTATGGCTACACCTTC. Translated: CASSPVTGSTNYGYTF. This chain joins TRBV28 and TRBJ1-2; D is unclear. Trimming shortened V by 6 bases and J by 2 bases, and 19 bases separated the two germline ends. Germline V gene sequence: CDR1 MDHEN, CDR2 SYDVKM. The CDR3 consists of 16 residues.

V is TRBV2 and J is TRBJ2-5; 7 positions match TRBD1. The CDR3 is 16 amino acids. CDR1 SNHLY and CDR2 FYNNEI come from the germline V gene. The trim removed 6 bases at V and 5 bases at J, leaving 15 bases unmatched. The CDR3 spells CASRLVGAGGRETQYF. CDR3 nucleotides: TGTGCCAGCAGACTGGTAGGGGCAGGGGGACGGGAGACCCAGTACTTC.

V gene TRBV12-5 combines with J gene TRBJ2-1; 7 nucleotides line up with TRBD2. CDR1 is LGHNT and CDR2 is FRNRAP in the germline V gene. This CDR3 is built from 14 residues. With V trimmed by 3 bases and J by 13 bases, 12 bases remained unmatched. The CDR3 region has the DNA TGTGCTAGTGGTTTCGTTGGGACGGGCGGGAGACAGTTCTTC. Translation: CASGFVGTGGRQFF.

The chain links TRBV4-2 to TRBJ2-5; 7 bases align to TRBD2. Germline V gene sequence: CDR1 LGHNA, CDR2 YNFKEQ. The V segment lost 4 bases and the J segment 2 bases; nucleotides outside the gene matches: 10. The CDR3 is 16 amino acids. CDR3 nucleotides: TGTGCCAGCAGCCCTTCCACTAGCGCCACTCAAGAGACCCAGTACTTC. It specifies CASSPSTSATQETQYF.

V gene TRBV5-4 combines with J gene TRBJ2-7; D is perhaps TRBD1 or TRBD2 (5 bases each). Germline-derived CDR1 and CDR2 are SGHNT and YYREEE (reference sequence). V shed 4 bases and J shed 6 bases, with 20 bases lying between them. There are 15 residues in the CDR3. The CDR3 DNA sequence: TGTGCCAGCAGCCTCCGGGACGCCTCCCCGGGCGAGCAGTACTTC. Translation gives CASSLRDASPGEQYF.

A single count supports this clone. V usage is TRBV20-1 and J usage is TRBJ1-2, with D perhaps matching TRBD1 (6 bases). Germline V gene lookup returns CDR1 DFQATT and CDR2 SNEGSKA (reference sequence). This CDR3 spans 11 amino acids. V lost 3 bases and J lost 7, with 9 bases in between. Here the CDR3 DNA reads TGCAGTGCTAGGGCAGGGGTTGGCTACACCTTC. This translates into CSARAGVGYTF.

Only a few counts were recorded for this clone. The rearrangement uses TRBV5-4 and TRBJ2-2; D possibly corresponds to TRBD1 (5 bases). The germline V and J ends were trimmed by 4 bases and 0 bases, with 16 bases remaining between them. Looked up from germline, CDR1 is SGHNT and CDR2 is YYREEE (reference sequence). The CDR3 covers 17 residues. The chain's CDR3 is CASSRLDSPANTGELFF. CDR3 nucleotide sequence: TGTGCCAGCAGCCGGCTCGACAGCCCAGCGAACACCGGGGAGCTGTTTTTT.

The rearrangement links TRBV10-3 to TRBJ1-1; D is ambiguous. Germline V gene lookup returns CDR1 ENHRY and CDR2 SYGVKD. Trimming stripped 4 bases from V and 4 bases from J, with 16 bases between. The CDR3 runs 15 residues. This CDR3 reads CAISGTGSVSTEAFF. CDR3 bases: TGTGCCATCAGTGGGACCGGGTCAGTGAGCACTGAAGCTTTCTTT.

The chain recombines TRBV15 with TRBJ2-7, with D possibly matching TRBD2 (6 bases). V was clipped by 6 bases and J by 4 bases, with 19 bases between them. The CDR3 is made up of 15 amino acids. Germline CDR1 LNHNV, CDR2 YYDKDF (reference sequence). CDR3 bases: TGTGCCACCAGTCTGGGGAGGCTAGAGAGTTACGAGCAGTACTTC. Amino acids: CATSLGRLESYEQYF.